A selection of T cell receptor beta chains follows, all from one sample in a study of cytomegalovirus exposure and HLA in healthy donors. Repertoires were generated with immunoSEQ multiplex PCR, while TCRdb's copy carries only in-frame clones and drops some. The sample holds under 110,000 clones, around 80% seen once. Sequenced material: PBMCs. The receptors were gathered from a man aged 60 to 75 in good health and CMV-seronegative. The CDR3 runs from the conserved cysteine through the conserved F or W. Each record gives: J gene, D gene, clone size, V gene, CDR3 protein, CDR3 DNA. A D gene is named only where the DNA matches it firmly. For some rows the clone size is stated as once, few or many, or as a class when expanded; others skip it.

J: TRBJ2-1; D: TRBD2; size: few; V: TRBV7-2; CDR3: CASSQQLGGYEQFF; DNA: TGTGCCAGCAGCCAACAACTCGGGGGGTATGAGCAGTTCTTC
J: TRBJ1-4; D: .; size: .; V: TRBV19; CDR3: CASSIQDSHGKLFF; DNA: TGTGCCAGTAGTATCCAAGACAGCCACGGAAAACTGTTTTTT
J: TRBJ2-3; D: .; size: .; V: TRBV5-1; CDR3: CASSAARGRTDTQYF; DNA: TGCGCCAGCAGCGCGGCTAGGGGCAGGACAGATACGCAGTATTTT
J: TRBJ2-5; D: .; size: .; V: TRBV10-1; CDR3: CASSPRRRSAQYF; DNA: TGCGCCAGCAGCCCTCGACGGAGATCGGCCCAGTACTTC
J: TRBJ1-2; D: .; size: .; V: TRBV5-5; CDR3: CASSLVQEANYGYTF; DNA: TGTGCCAGCAGCTTGGTCCAGGAGGCTAACTATGGCTACACCTTC
J: TRBJ1-6; D: .; size: once; V: TRBV5-6; CDR3: CASSLIEHNSPLRF; DNA: TGTGCCAGCAGCTTGATCGAACACAATTCACCCCTCCGCTTT
J: TRBJ2-3; D: .; size: few; V: TRBV10-3; CDR3: CAISGLSSTDTQYF; DNA: TGTGCCATCAGTGGACTCTCTAGCACAGATACGCAGTATTTT
J: TRBJ1-1; D: .; size: .; V: TRBV6-1; CDR3: CASSTDSAFEAFF; DNA: TGTGCCAGCAGTACGGACTCCGCGTTCGAGGCTTTCTTT
J: TRBJ2-1; D: .; size: .; V: TRBV9; CDR3: CASSGGLGGSYNEQFF; DNA: TGTGCCAGCAGCGGGGGACTGGGCGGGTCCTACAATGAGCAGTTCTTC
J: TRBJ2-1; D: TRBD2; size: .; V: TRBV7-3; CDR3: CASSPHDSGGDNEQFF; DNA: TGTGCCAGCAGCCCCCATGATAGCGGGGGGGACAATGAGCAGTTCTTC
J: TRBJ1-1; D: .; size: .; V: TRBV5-1; CDR3: CASRNSGSNTEAFF; DNA: TGCGCCAGCAGAAATTCAGGGTCGAACACTGAAGCTTTCTTT
J: TRBJ1-4; D: .; size: .; V: TRBV7-2; CDR3: CASSLAGLNEKLFF; DNA: TGTGCCAGCAGCTTAGCAGGACTTAATGAAAAACTGTTTTTT
J: TRBJ2-1; D: .; size: .; V: TRBV6-1; CDR3: CASRPGVSYNEQFF; DNA: TGTGCCAGCAGGCCGGGGGTTTCCTACAATGAGCAGTTCTTC
J: TRBJ1-1; D: TRBD1; size: .; V: TRBV5-1; CDR3: CASSLGRDSFEAFF; DNA: TGCGCCAGCAGCTTGGGCCGGGACAGTTTTGAAGCTTTCTTT
J: TRBJ1-5; D: TRBD1; size: .; V: TRBV6-5; CDR3: CASRLGTDSNQPQHF; DNA: TGTGCCAGCAGGCTCGGGACAGATAGCAATCAGCCCCAGCATTTT
J: TRBJ2-1; D: TRBD2; size: .; V: TRBV7-2; CDR3: CASSLTSGGGNEQFF; DNA: TGTGCCAGCAGCTTAACTAGCGGGGGAGGAAATGAGCAGTTCTTC
J: TRBJ1-4; D: .; size: .; V: TRBV6-1; CDR3: CASSESLARGGKLFF; DNA: TGTGCCAGCAGTGAATCGTTAGCAAGAGGTGGAAAACTGTTTTTT
J: TRBJ1-1; D: TRBD1; size: .; V: TRBV28; CDR3: CASRRTGLIQDTEAFF; DNA: TGTGCCAGCAGACGGACAGGGTTAATTCAGGACACTGAAGCTTTCTTT
J: TRBJ1-3; D: TRBD1; size: .; V: TRBV7-6; CDR3: CASSPEGQGVGNTIYF; DNA: TGTGCCAGCAGCCCTGAGGGACAGGGGGTTGGAAACACCATATATTTT